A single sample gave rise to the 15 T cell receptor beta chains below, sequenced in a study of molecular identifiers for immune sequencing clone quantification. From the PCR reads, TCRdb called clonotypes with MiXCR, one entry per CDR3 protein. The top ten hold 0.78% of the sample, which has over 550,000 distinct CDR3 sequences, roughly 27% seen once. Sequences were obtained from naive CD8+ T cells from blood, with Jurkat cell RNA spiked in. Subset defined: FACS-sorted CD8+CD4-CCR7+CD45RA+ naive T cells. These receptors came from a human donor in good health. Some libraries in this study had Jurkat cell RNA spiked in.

The DNA for the CDR3 is TGTGCCAGTGACAGCAGGGTTAGCAATCAGCCCCAGCATTTT. This gives the protein CASDSRVSNQPQHF. The chain has TRBV19 and TRBJ1-5; D is perhaps TRBD1 (5 bases). The CDR3 covers 14 residues. The germline gives CDR1 LNHDA, CDR2 SQIVND (reference sequence). Trimming cost V 8 bases and J 0 bases, with 11 bases left between them.

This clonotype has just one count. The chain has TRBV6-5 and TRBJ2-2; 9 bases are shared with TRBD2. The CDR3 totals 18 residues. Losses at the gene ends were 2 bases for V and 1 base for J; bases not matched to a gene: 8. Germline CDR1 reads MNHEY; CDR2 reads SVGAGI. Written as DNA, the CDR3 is TGTGCCAGCAGTTACGAGGATCTAGCGGGGAGGAACACCGGGGAGCTGTTTTTT. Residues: CASSYEDLAGRNTGELFF.

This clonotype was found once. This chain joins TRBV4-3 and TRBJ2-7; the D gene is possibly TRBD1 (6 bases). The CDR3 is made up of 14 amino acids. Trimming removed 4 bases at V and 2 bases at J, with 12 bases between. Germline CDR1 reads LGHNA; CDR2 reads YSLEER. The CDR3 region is CASSRHRETYEQYF. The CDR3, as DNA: TGCGCCAGCAGCCGACACAGGGAAACCTACGAGCAGTACTTC.

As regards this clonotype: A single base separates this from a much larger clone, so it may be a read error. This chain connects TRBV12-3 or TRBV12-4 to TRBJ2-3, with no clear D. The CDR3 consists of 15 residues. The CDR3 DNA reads TGTGCCAGCAGTTTTAAAACAAGGCGCACAGATACGCGGTATTTT. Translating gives CASSFKTRRTDTRYF.

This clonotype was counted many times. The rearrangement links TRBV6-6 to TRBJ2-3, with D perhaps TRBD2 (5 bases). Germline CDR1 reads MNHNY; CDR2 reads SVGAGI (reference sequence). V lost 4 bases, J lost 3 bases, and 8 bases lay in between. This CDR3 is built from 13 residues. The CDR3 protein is CASSSLATDTQYF. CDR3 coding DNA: TGTGCCAGCAGTTCCCTAGCAACAGATACGCAGTATTTT.

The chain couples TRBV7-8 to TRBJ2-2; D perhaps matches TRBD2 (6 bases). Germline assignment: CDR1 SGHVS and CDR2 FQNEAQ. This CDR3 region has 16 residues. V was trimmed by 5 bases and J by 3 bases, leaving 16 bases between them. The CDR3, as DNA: TGTGCCAGCAGCCACCGTGCGGGGTCTTACACCGGGGAGCTGTTTTTT. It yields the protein CASSHRAGSYTGELFF.

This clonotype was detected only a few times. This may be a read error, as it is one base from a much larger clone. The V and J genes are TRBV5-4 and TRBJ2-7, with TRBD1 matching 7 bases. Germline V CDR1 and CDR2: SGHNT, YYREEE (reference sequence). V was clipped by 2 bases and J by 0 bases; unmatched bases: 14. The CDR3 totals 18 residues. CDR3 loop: CASSFDRLRQGSSYEQYF. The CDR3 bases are TGTGCCAGCAGCTTCGACCGCTTGAGACAGGGAAGCTCCTACGAGCAGTACTTC. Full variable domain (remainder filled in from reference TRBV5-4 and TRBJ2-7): ETGVTQSPTHLIKTRGQQVTLRCSSQSGHNTVSWYQQALGQGPQFIFQYYREEENGRGNFPPRFSGLQFPNYSSELNVNALELDDSALYLCASSFDRLRQGSSYEQYFGPGTRLTVT.

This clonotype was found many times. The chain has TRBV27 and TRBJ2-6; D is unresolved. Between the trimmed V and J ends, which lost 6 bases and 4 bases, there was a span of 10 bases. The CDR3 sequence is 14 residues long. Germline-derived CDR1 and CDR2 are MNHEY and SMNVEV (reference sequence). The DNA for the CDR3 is TGTGCCAGCAGCTTAGGGTCCGGGGCCAACGTCCTGACTTTC. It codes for CASSLGSGANVLTF.

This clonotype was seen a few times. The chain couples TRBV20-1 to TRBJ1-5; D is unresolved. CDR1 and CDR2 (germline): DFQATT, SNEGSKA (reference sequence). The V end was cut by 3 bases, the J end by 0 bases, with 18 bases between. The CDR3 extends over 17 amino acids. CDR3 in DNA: TGCAGTGCTAGTGGGGTCGGAACGGCCTATAGCAATCAGCCCCAGCATTTT. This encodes CSASGVGTAYSNQPQHF.

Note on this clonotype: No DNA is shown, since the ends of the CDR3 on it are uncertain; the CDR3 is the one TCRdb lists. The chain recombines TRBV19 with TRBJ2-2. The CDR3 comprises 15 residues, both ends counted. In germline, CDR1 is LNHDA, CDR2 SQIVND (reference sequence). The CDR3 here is CASTSDALNTGELFF.

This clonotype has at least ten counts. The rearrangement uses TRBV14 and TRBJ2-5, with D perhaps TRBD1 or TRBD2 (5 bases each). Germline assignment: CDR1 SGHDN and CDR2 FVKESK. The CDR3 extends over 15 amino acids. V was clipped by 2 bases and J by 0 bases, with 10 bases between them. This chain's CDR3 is CASSQRDQYQETQYF. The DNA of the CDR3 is TGTGCCAGCAGCCAACGGGACCAGTACCAAGAGACCCAGTACTTC.

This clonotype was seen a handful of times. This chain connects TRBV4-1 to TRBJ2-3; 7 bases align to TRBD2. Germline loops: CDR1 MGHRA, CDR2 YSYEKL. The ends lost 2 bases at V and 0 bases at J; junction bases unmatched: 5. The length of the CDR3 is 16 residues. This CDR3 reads CASSQQREPSTDTQYF. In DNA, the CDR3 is TGCGCCAGCAGCCAACAGCGGGAACCTAGCACAGATACGCAGTATTTT.

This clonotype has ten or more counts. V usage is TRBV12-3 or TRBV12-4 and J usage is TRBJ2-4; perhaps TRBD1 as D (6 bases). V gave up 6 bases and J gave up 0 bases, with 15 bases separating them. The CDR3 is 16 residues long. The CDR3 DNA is TGTGCCAGCAGCACCTCTGGGGGCGTAGCCAAAAACATTCAGTACTTC. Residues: CASSTSGGVAKNIQYF.

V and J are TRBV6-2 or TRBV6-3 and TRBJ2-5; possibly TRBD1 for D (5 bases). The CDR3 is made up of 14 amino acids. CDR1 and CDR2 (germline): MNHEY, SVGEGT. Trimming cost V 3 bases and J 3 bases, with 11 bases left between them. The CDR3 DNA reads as TGTGCCAGCAGTTATCGATTGGACAAAGAGACCCAGTACTTC. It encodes CASSYRLDKETQYF.

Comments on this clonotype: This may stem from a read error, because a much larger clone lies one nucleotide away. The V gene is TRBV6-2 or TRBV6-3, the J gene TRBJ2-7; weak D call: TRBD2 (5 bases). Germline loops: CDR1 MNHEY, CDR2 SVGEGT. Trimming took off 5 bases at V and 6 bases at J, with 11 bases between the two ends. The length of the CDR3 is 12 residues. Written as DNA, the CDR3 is TGTGCCAGCAGTGACCCGGACTGCGAGCAGTACTTC. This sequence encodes CASSDPDCEQYF.